This paragraph reports one TCR beta chain. These data are taken from a study of cytomegalovirus exposure and HLA in healthy donors. CDR1 and CDR2 from the germline V gene are LGHNA and YSLEER. This CDR3 comprises 14 residues. Trimming pared 0 bases from V and 4 bases from J, leaving 6 bases between. This PCR relied on a set of 60 Vbeta primers and 13 Jbeta primers. Assay: immunoSEQ multiplex PCR; the TCRdb copy retains only in-frame clones and omits some. The sample lists about 140,000 clones; about 80% were seen once. The chain links TRBV4-3 to TRBJ1-4; D not certain. The TCR was taken from a woman aged 40 to 55 in good health and CMV-seronegative. The sample comprised PBMCs. CDR3 DNA sequence: TGCGCCAGCAGCCAAGAACCAGTTAATGAAAAACTGTTTTTT. This gives the protein CASSQEPVNEKLFF.